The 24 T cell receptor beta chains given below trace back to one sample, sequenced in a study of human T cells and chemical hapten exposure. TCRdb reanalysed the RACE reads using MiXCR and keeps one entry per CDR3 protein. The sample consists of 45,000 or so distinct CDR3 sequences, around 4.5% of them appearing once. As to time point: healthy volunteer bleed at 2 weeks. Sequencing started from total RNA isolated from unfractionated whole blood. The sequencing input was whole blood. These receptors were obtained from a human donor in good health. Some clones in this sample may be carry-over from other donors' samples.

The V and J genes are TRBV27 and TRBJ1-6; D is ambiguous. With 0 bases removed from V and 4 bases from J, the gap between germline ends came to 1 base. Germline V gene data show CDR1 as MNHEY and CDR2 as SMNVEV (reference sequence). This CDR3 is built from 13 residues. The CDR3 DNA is TGTGCCAGCAGTTTATCGTATAATTCACCCCTCCACTTT. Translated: CASSLSYNSPLHF.

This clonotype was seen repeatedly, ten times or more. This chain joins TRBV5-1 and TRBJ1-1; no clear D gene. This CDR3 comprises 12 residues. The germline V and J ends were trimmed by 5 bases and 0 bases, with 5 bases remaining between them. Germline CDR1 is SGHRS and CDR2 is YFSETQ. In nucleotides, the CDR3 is TGCGCCAGCAGTGAAATGAACACTGAAGCTTTCTTT. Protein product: CASSEMNTEAFF.

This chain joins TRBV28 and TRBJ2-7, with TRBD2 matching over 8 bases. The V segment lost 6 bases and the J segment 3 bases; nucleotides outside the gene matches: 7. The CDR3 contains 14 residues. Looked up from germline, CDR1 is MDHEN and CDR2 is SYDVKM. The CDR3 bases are TGTGCCAGCAGGGATAGCGGGACCCTCTACGAGCAGTACTTC. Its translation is CASRDSGTLYEQYF. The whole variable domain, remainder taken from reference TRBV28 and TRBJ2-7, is DVKVTQSSRYLVKRTGEKVFLECVQDMDHENMFWYRQDPGLGLRLIYFSYDVKMKEKGDIPEGYSVSREKKERFSLILESASTNQTSMYLCASRDSGTLYEQYFGPGTRLTVT.

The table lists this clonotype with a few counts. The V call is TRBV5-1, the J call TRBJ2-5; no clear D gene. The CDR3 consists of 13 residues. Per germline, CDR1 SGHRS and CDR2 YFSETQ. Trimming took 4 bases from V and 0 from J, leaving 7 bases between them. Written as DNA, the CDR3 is TGCGCCAGCAGCGACTCGTACCAAGAGACCCAGTACTTC. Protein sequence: CASSDSYQETQYF.

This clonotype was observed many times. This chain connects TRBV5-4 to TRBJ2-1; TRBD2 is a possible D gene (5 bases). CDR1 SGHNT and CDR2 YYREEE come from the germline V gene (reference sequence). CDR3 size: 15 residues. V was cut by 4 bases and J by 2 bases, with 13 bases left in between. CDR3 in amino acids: CASSLVGETYNEQFF. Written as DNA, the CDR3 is TGTGCCAGCAGCCTGGTCGGGGAGACCTACAATGAGCAGTTCTTC.

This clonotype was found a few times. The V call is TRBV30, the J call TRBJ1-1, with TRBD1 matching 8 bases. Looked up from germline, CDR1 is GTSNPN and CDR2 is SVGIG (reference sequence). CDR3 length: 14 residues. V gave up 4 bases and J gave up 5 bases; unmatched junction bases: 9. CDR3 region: CAWTPGQGATEAFF. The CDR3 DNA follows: TGTGCCTGGACCCCCGGACAGGGAGCTACTGAAGCTTTCTTT. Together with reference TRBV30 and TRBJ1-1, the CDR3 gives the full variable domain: SQTIHQWPATLVQPVGSPLSLECTVEGTSNPNLYWYRQAAGRGLQLLFYSVGIGQISSEVPQNLSASRPQDRQFILSSKKLLLSDSGFYLCAWTPGQGATEAFFGQGTRLTVV.

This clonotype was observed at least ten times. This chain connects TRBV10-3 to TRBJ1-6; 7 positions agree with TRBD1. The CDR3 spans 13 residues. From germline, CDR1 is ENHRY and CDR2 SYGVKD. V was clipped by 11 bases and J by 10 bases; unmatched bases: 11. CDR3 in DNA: TGTGCCGTCTCTAGACAGGGAGGCTCACCCCTCCACTTT. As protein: CAVSRQGGSPLHF.

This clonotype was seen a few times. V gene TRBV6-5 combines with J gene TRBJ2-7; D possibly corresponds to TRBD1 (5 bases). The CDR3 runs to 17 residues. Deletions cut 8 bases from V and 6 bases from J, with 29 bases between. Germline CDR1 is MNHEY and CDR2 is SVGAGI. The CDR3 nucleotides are TGTGCCAGCTACCACACCTCGGCCAAGGGGCGAAATTTCGAGCAGTACTTC. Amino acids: CASYHTSAKGRNFEQYF.

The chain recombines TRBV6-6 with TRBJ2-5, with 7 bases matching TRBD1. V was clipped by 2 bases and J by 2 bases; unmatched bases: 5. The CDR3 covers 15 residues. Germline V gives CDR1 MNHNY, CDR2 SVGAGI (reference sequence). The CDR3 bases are TGTGCCAGCAGTTACCCGGGGACAGAACAAGAGACCCAGTACTTC. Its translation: CASSYPGTEQETQYF.

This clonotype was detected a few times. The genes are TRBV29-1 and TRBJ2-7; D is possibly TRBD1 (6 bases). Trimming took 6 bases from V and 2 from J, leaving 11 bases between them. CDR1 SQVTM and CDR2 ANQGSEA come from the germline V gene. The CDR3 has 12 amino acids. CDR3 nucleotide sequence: TGCAGCGTAACAGGGAACCCCTACGAGCAGTACTTC. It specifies CSVTGNPYEQYF.

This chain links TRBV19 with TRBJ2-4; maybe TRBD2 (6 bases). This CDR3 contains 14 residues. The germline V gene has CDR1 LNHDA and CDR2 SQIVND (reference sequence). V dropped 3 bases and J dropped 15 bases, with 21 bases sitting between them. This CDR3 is CASSMRGFEVNLYF. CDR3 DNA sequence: TGTGCCAGTAGTATGCGGGGATTCGAAGTAAATTTGTACTTC.

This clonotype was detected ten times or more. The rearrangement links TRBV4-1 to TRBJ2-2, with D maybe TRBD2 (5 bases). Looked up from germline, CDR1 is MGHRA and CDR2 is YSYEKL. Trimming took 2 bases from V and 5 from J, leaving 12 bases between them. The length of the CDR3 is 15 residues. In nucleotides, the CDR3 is TGCGCCAGCAGCCAATTATCAGGCGGGACCGGGGAGCTGTTTTTT. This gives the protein CASSQLSGGTGELFF.

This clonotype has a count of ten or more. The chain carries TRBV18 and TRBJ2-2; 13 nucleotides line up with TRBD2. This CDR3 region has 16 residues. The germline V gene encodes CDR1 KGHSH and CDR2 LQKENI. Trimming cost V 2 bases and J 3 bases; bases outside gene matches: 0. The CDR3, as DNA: TGTGCCAGCTCACCAGGACTAGCGGGGGACACCGGGGAGCTGTTTTTT. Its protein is CASSPGLAGDTGELFF.

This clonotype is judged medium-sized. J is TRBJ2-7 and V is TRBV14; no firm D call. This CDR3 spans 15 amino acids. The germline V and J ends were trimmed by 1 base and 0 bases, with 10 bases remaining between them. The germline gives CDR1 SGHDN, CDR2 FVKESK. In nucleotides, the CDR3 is TGTGCCAGCAGCCAAGTGGGCGGTGCCTCCTACGAGCAGTACTTC. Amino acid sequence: CASSQVGGASYEQYF.

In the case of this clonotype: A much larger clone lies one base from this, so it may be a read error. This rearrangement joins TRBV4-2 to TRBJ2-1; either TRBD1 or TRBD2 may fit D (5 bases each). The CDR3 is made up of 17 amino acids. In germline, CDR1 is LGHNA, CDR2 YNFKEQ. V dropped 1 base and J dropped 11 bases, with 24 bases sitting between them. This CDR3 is CASSQVRAVGVLGKQFF. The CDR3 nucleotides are TGTGCCAGCAGCCAAGTCCGAGCGGTAGGGGTATTGGGCAAGCAGTTCTTC.

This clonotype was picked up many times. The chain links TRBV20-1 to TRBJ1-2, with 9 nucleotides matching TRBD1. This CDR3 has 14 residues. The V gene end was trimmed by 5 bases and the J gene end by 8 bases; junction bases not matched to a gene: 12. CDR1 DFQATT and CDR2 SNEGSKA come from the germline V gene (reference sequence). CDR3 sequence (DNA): TGCAGTGCTGGGGTACCGGGACAGGGTGGAGGCTACACCTTC. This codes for CSAGVPGQGGGYTF.

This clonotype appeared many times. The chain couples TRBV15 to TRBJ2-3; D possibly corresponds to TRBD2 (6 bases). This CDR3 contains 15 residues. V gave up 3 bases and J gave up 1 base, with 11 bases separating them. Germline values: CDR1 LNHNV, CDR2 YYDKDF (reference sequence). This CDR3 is CATSRRGLRTDTQYF. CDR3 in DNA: TGTGCCACCAGCAGGAGGGGACTTCGCACAGATACGCAGTATTTT.

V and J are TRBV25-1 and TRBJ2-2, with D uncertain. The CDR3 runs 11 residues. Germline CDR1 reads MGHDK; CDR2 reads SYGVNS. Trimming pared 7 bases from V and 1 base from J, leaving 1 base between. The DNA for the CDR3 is TGTGCCAGCAAGAACACCGGGGAGCTGTTTTTT. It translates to CASKNTGELFF.

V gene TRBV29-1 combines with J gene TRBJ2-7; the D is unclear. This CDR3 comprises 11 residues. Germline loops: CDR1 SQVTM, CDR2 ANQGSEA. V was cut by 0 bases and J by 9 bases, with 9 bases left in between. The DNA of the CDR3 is TGCAGCGTTGAAGAGGGGTGGGGGCAGTACTTC. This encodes CSVEEGWGQYF.

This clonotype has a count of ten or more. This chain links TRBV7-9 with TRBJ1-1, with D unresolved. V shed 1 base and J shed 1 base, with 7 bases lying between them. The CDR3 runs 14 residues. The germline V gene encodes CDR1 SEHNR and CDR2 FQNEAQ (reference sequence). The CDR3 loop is CASSLGPQNTEAFF. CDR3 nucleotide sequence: TGTGCCAGCAGCTTAGGACCGCAGAACACTGAAGCTTTCTTT. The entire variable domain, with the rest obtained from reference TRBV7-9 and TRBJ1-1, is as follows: DTGVSQNPRHKITKRGQNVTFRCDPISEHNRLYWYRQTLGQGPEFLTYFQNEAQLEKSRLLSDRFSAERPKGSFSTLEIQRTEQGDSAMYLCASSLGPQNTEAFFGQGTRLTVV.

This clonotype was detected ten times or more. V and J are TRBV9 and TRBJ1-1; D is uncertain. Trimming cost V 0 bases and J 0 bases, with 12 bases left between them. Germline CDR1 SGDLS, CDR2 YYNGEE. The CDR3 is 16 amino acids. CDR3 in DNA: TGTGCCAGCAGCGTAGATGACCGCTCTCTGAACACTGAAGCTTTCTTT. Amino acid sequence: CASSVDDRSLNTEAFF.

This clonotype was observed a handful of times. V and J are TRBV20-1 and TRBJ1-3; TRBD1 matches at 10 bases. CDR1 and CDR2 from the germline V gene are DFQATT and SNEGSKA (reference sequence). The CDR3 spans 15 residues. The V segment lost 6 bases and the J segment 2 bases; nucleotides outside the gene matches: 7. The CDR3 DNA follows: TGCAGTGCGAAAACCGACAGGGGGCCTGGAAACACCATATATTTT. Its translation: CSAKTDRGPGNTIYF.

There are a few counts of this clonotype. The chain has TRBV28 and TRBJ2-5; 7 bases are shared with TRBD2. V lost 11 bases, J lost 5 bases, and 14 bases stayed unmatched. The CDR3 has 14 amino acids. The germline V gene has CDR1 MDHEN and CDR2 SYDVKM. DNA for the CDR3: TGTGCCGTGTACGAGGCGGGAGTCGGGGAGACCCAGTACTTC. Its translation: CAVYEAGVGETQYF.

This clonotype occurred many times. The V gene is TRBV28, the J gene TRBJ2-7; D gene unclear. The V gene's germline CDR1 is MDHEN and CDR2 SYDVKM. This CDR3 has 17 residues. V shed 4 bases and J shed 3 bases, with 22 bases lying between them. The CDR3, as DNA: TGTGCCAGCAGTTCCCCTAACTTACTTTGGGCGAACTACGAGCAGTACTTC. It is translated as CASSSPNLLWANYEQYF.